This T cell receptor beta chain comes out of a study of T-cell reconstitution after alpha-beta-depleted transplantation in children. At least ten counts were recorded for this clonotype. Antigen specificity is unknown. The CDR3 loop spans 17 amino acids. CDR1 and CDR2 from the germline V gene are SEHNR and FQNEAQ (reference sequence). J lost 2 bases, V lost 3 bases, and 10 bases had no gene match. The authors prepared the TCRbeta library with unique molecular identifiers. TCRdb recomputed calls from the PCR reads with MiXCR, one row per CDR3 protein. The data show about 300,000 distinct CDR3 sequences, about a tenth seen once. Findings and limits, study-wide: At around two months after transplant, the alpha-beta T cells were reportedly derived from several hundred expanded clones that came from non-depleted graft cells.

The sample here was PBMCs, taken before TCRalphabeta/CD19-depleted stem cell transplant. V gene TRBV7-9 combines with J gene TRBJ2-7; 10 bases match TRBD1. This clonotype originated in a boy younger than two with acute myeloid leukemia, due to receive a stem cell transplant. CDR3 bases: TGTGCCAGCAGCTTCCTACTCATGACAGGGGGCACCTACGAGCAGTACTTC. Its protein is CASSFLLMTGGTYEQYF. Supplemented by reference TRBV7-9 and TRBJ2-7, the full variable domain reads DTGVSQNPRHKITKRGQNVTFRCDPISEHNRLYWYRQTLGQGPEFLTYFQNEAQLEKSRLLSDRFSAERPKGSFSTLEIQRTEQGDSAMYLCASSFLLMTGGTYEQYFGPGTRLTVT.